Listed below are T cell receptor beta chains from one sample, sequenced in a study of neoadjuvant anti-PD-1 for oral cavity cancer. TCRdb's copy holds only in-frame clones and misses some; the assay was immunoSEQ multiplex PCR. The sample yields tens of thousands of clones, more than 70% seen once. Sequences were derived from PBMCs, sampled before nivolumab (anti-PD-1) treatment. These TCRs come from a person between 40 and 85 years old with oral cavity squamous cell carcinoma. The conserved cysteine and the conserved F or W are not part of the CDR3 here.

V	CDR3
TRBV6-5	ASSTVNTEAF
TRBV29-1	SVEDREKYGYT
TRBV5-1	ASSGGQGDEAF
TRBV30	AWTPQGNEQF
TRBV21-1	ASSKGEGNSGNTIY
TRBV6-1	ASFEVPGYT
TRBV5-6	ASSRQGTLSYEQY
TRBV4-1	ASSQLNEQY
TRBV27	ASSLRGRNTEAF
TRBV11-2	ASSLVQETQY
TRBV6-4	ASGRGVTDTQY
TRBV28	ASANTGATEAF
TRBV4-2	ASSQGAGTNYGYT
TRBV28	ASSLDRLEAF
TRBV9	ASSVVGFLSGANVLT
TRBV6-1	ASRPQGRNYEQY
TRBV4-2	ASSQGSGSSYEQY
TRBV2	ASSSLGAGELF
TRBV6-1	ASSDKANTEAF
TRBV30	AWSTGTSNQPQH
TRBV11-2	ASSSGGGGIQGTQY
TRBV28	ASISGQGYDQPQH
TRBV6-6	ASRAPGQGTYEQY
TRBV13	ASSVGRELGEQY
TRBV12-5	ASGLVLGNMNTEAF
TRBV15	ATSRETAGTSAYSHSYEQY
TRBV19	ASSIVGGGRDEQY
TRBV5-5	ASSLDPTGYEKLF
TRBV27	ASSTPSGRNTGELF
TRBV2	ASHRDSTPF
TRBV19	ASSALPGRGDEKLF
TRBV27	ASSFPPYSGRINEQF
TRBV28	ASTRQGAQETEAF
TRBV6-5	ASTWAQETQY
TRBV10-1	ASSYRLGEQF
TRBV19	ASSILQGGEQY
TRBV27	ASSSFFRLAGQETQY
TRBV7-8	ASSPRLTGFYRGYT
TRBV30	AWSVARTSGRNEQF
TRBV5-1	ASSTGLAEIYEQY
TRBV2	ASAILAKNIQY
TRBV9	ASSVGRVDSPLH